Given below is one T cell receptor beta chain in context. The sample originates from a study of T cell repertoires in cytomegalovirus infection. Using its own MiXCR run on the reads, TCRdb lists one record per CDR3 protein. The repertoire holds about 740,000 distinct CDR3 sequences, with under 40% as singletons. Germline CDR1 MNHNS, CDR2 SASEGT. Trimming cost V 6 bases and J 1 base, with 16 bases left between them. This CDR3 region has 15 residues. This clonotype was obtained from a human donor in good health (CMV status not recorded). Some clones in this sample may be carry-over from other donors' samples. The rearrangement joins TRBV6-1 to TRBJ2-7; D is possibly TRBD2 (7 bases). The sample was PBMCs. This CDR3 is CASRTGGAGSYEQYF. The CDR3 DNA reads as TGTGCCAGCAGGACTGGGGGGGCAGGGTCCTACGAGCAGTACTTC.